The 19 T cell receptor beta chains presented below share a single source sample, sequenced in a study of shared clonotypes between healthy human individuals. Data came from immunoSEQ multiplex PCR; TCRdb stores just in-frame clones and leaves some out. The table records roughly 2.4 million clones, approximately 94% of them present only once. Sequenced material: naive CD4+ T cells sorted from blood. Subset denoted: CD45RA+ positively selected. The receptors derive from a man between 18 and 35 years old in good health.

The rearrangement uses TRBV9 and TRBJ2-5; 9 bases align to TRBD2. CDR3 length: 16 residues. V lost 0 bases, J lost 2 bases, and 5 bases stayed unmatched. The germline CDR1 and CDR2 sequences are SGDLS and YYNGEE. Here the CDR3 reads CASSVGLAGRQETQYF. CDR3 nucleotides: TGTGCCAGCAGCGTAGGCCTAGCGGGGAGACAAGAGACCCAGTACTTC.

The genes are TRBV30 and TRBJ1-2, with a weak D call TRBD1 (6 bases). V gave up 0 bases and J gave up 2 bases, with 13 bases separating them. The CDR3 runs to 15 residues. Germline assignment: CDR1 GTSNPN and CDR2 SVGIG (reference sequence). The CDR3, as DNA: TGTGCCTGGAGTGTACCAGGGGCCAAGAACTATGGCTACACCTTC. This gives the protein CAWSVPGAKNYGYTF. Combining the CDR3 with reference TRBV30 and TRBJ1-2 gives the whole variable domain SQTIHQWPATLVQPVGSPLSLECTVEGTSNPNLYWYRQAAGRGLQLLFYSVGIGQISSEVPQNLSASRPQDRQFILSSKKLLLSDSGFYLCAWSVPGAKNYGYTFGSGTRLTVV.

V and J are TRBV27 and TRBJ2-5; TRBD1 is a possible D gene (6 bases). This CDR3 contains 16 residues. Trimming pared 2 bases from V and 1 base from J, leaving 14 bases between. Germline V gene sequence: CDR1 MNHEY, CDR2 SMNVEV (reference sequence). CDR3 nucleotide sequence: TGTGCCAGCAGTTTAGGACAGACACTTGCCCAAGAGACCCAGTACTTC. Translation gives CASSLGQTLAQETQYF.

The V and J genes are TRBV13 and TRBJ1-2, with 7 bases aligning to TRBD1. From germline, CDR1 is PRHDT and CDR2 FYEKMQ (reference sequence). CDR3 length: 13 amino acids. With V trimmed by 3 bases and J by 4 bases, 2 bases remained unmatched. CDR3 bases: TGTGCCAGCAGCTTGGGACAGACCTATGGCTACACCTTC. It is translated as CASSLGQTYGYTF.

CDR3 in amino acids: CASSYSRQSGYEQYF. CDR3 DNA sequence: TGTGCCAGCAGTTATTCCCGACAGTCCGGATACGAGCAGTACTTC. This rearrangement joins TRBV6-5 to TRBJ2-7; a possible D gene is TRBD1 (5 bases). From germline, CDR1 is MNHEY and CDR2 SVGAGI. V lost 3 bases to trimming and J lost 4 bases, with 16 bases between them. This CDR3 contains 15 residues.

The gene calls are TRBV5-1 and TRBJ2-7; 9 bases map to TRBD1. Per germline, CDR1 SGHRS and CDR2 YFSETQ. CDR3 size: 14 residues. After removal of 5 bases from V and 0 bases from J, the junction contained 3 bases not matched to a gene. CDR3 region: CASRRTGDSYEQYF. The CDR3 coding sequence is TGCGCCAGCAGACGGACAGGGGACTCCTACGAGCAGTACTTC.

The V gene is TRBV10-2, the J gene TRBJ2-5, with 9 bases aligning to TRBD2. Germline lookup yields CDR1 WSHSY and CDR2 SAAADI. The CDR3 totals 15 residues. Germline trimming cut 0 bases from V and 7 bases from J; bases unmatched to any gene: 6. For the CDR3, the DNA is TGCGCCAGCAGTGAGTCGATAGCGGGGGCCCCGACCCAGTACTTC. This gives the protein CASSESIAGAPTQYF.

This clone came up once. This chain joins TRBV12-5 and TRBJ2-1; 11 positions agree with TRBD2. Per germline, CDR1 LGHNT and CDR2 FRNRAP. V was clipped by 4 bases and J by 1 base; unmatched bases: 12. CDR3 size: 19 residues. The CDR3 nucleotides read TGTGCTAGTGGTTCACCCGGTGGTAGCGGGAGGGCGTCCTACAATGAGCAGTTCTTC. Translating it yields CASGSPGGSGRASYNEQFF. Full variable domain (remainder filled in from reference TRBV12-5 and TRBJ2-1): DARVTQTPRHKVTEMGQEVTMRCQPILGHNTVFWYRQTMMQGLELLAYFRNRAPLDDSGMPKDRFSAEMPDATLATLKIQPSEPRDSAVYFCASGSPGGSGRASYNEQFFGPGTRLTVL.

CDR3 in amino acids: CASSFGGAEEKLFF. CDR3 sequence (DNA): TGCGCCAGCAGCTTTGGGGGAGCAGAAGAAAAACTGTTTTTT. This chain connects TRBV5-1 to TRBJ1-4; tentative D call: TRBD1 (5 bases). Trimming shortened V by 2 bases and J by 8 bases, and 13 bases separated the two germline ends. Germline assignment: CDR1 SGHRS and CDR2 YFSETQ. CDR3 length: 14 amino acids.

This clone was counted a single time. The chain couples TRBV5-5 to TRBJ1-1; a possible D gene is TRBD1 (6 bases). This CDR3 has 16 residues. Germline CDR1 is SGHKS and CDR2 is YYEKEE (reference sequence). V shed 0 bases and J shed 4 bases, with 16 bases lying between them. CDR3 in amino acids: CASSLEGVGGGTEAFF. CDR3 bases: TGTGCCAGCAGCTTGGAAGGGGTAGGAGGGGGCACTGAAGCTTTCTTT.

The CDR3 reads CASSQDEGTANTEAFF. DNA of the CDR3: TGCGCCAGCAGCCAAGATGAGGGGACGGCGAACACTGAAGCTTTCTTT. The V and J genes are TRBV4-3 and TRBJ1-1; TRBD1 might be the D (5 bases). Germline assignment: CDR1 LGHNA and CDR2 YSLEER. Trimming stripped 0 bases from V and 1 base from J, with 12 bases between. CDR3 length: 16 residues.

The J gene is TRBJ1-2, the V gene TRBV28; no reliable D call. This CDR3 has 13 residues. V lost 4 bases and J 5 bases, leaving 11 bases between the germline ends. The germline V gene encodes CDR1 MDHEN and CDR2 SYDVKM. The chain's CDR3 is CASSSHVDYGYTF. DNA of the CDR3: TGTGCCAGCAGTTCACATGTCGATTATGGCTACACCTTC.

Concerning this clone itself: The junction differs from germline at one of its ends, possibly a read error. Distinct nucleotide sequences in the sample also encode this CDR3. The CDR3 is CASTPQGNTEAFF. Here the CDR3 DNA reads TGTGCCAGCACCCCCCAGGGGAACACTGAGGCTTTCTTT. The V and J genes are TRBV6-1 and TRBJ1-1; the D gene is possibly TRBD1 (6 bases). The V gene's germline CDR1 is MNHNS and CDR2 SASEGT. The CDR3 sequence is 13 residues long.

The chain combines TRBV5-1 with TRBJ1-1, with a tentative D call TRBD1 (6 bases). The germline CDR1 and CDR2 sequences are SGHRS and YFSETQ. The V gene lost 3 bases and the J gene lost 5 bases, with 17 bases spanning the gap. The CDR3 is made up of 15 amino acids. CDR3 sequence: CASSWGEGGRTEAFF. CDR3 bases: TGCGCCAGCAGCTGGGGAGAGGGGGGACGGACTGAAGCTTTCTTT.

The gene calls are TRBV9 and TRBJ1-3; D perhaps matches TRBD1 (6 bases). The CDR3 contains 15 residues. The germline V gene has CDR1 SGDLS and CDR2 YYNGEE. V lost 4 bases, J lost 2 bases, and 13 bases lay in between. Here the CDR3 reads CASSPRTAAGNTIYF. CDR3 bases: TGTGCCAGCAGCCCCCGGACAGCCGCTGGAAACACCATATATTTT.

With regard to this clone: Other nucleotide sequences in the sample specify the same CDR3. This sequence joins TRBV5-4 and TRBJ1-6; no definite D call. The CDR3 has 14 amino acids. CDR1 SGHNT and CDR2 YYREEE come from the germline V gene (reference sequence). V was cut by 0 bases and J by 6 bases, with 7 bases left in between. CDR3 amino acids: CASSLEGGNSPLHF. In DNA, the CDR3 is TGTGCCAGCAGCTTGGAGGGCGGTAATTCACCCCTCCACTTT. The complete variable domain, with remaining parts taken from reference TRBV5-4 and TRBJ1-6, reads ETGVTQSPTHLIKTRGQQVTLRCSSQSGHNTVSWYQQALGQGPQFIFQYYREEENGRGNFPPRFSGLQFPNYSSELNVNALELDDSALYLCASSLEGGNSPLHFGNGTRLTVT.

Remarks on this clone: The sample holds other DNA sequences that translate to the same CDR3. The chain uses TRBV29-1 and TRBJ2-7; TRBD1 agrees at 9 bases. The V gene's germline CDR1 is SQVTM and CDR2 ANQGSEA. This CDR3 is built from 12 residues. V gave up 7 bases and J gave up 2 bases; unmatched junction bases: 3. The CDR3 loop reads CSAGTGPYEQYF. CDR3 sequence (DNA): TGCAGCGCCGGGACAGGGCCCTACGAGCAGTACTTC.

V and J are TRBV13 and TRBJ1-2, with 9 bases matching TRBD1. The V gene end was trimmed by 4 bases and the J gene end by 6 bases; junction bases not matched to a gene: 6. Germline V CDR1 and CDR2: PRHDT, FYEKMQ (reference sequence). CDR3 size: 14 residues. CDR3 region: CASSSPTGGNGYTF. DNA for the CDR3: TGTGCCAGCAGCTCCCCGACAGGGGGTAATGGCTACACCTTC.

This clone was detected once. V usage is TRBV28 and J usage is TRBJ1-6, with D possibly TRBD1 on 6 matching bases. CDR3 length equals 17 residues. Germline V gene sequence: CDR1 MDHEN, CDR2 SYDVKM. Trimming removed 4 bases at V and 0 bases at J, with 13 bases between. CDR3 bases: TGTGCCAGCAGTTCCCGACAGGTCAGCTCCTATAATTCACCCCTCCACTTT. Protein product: CASSSRQVSSYNSPLHF.